A selection of T cell receptor beta chains follows, all from one sample in a study of early T cells in non-severe SARS-CoV-2 infection. TCRdb redid the calling of the 5' RACE reads with MiXCR, one entry per CDR3 protein. The sample records just under 65,000 distinct CDR3 sequences, 11% being singletons. Here the sequenced sample was whole blood, taken at baseline. These receptors were collected from an adult who was a healthcare worker with PCR-confirmed SARS-CoV-2 infection or an uninfected control (not recorded which). Both conserved end residues are trimmed from each CDR3. The size field is filled for only some rows; it gives once, few, many or a size class.

TRBV6-1	TRBJ2-5	.	ASSEGLAGGQTQY
TRBV7-9	TRBJ2-1	.	ASSLDPRPGNEQF
TRBV5-6	TRBJ1-1	many	ASSSEGVTF
TRBV5-1	TRBJ1-2	.	ASSPTFNRGHRS
TRBV7-6	TRBJ2-5	.	ASSSQGLAALETQY
TRBV4-1	TRBJ1-1	.	ASRRQVEALNTEAF
TRBV18	TRBJ2-5	.	ASSPRASGETQY
TRBV7-8	TRBJ2-1	.	ASSFVGDNEQF
TRBV12-5	TRBJ2-1	few	ASGPRRGWNEQF
TRBV6-2/TRBV6-3	TRBJ2-3	.	ASSYGSTSLADTQY
TRBV27	TRBJ1-1	.	ASSYTGAGTEAF
TRBV6-2/TRBV6-3	TRBJ2-7	few	ASSRTELSGGPYEQY
TRBV6-1	TRBJ2-7	.	ASRRTGAYEQY
TRBV29-1	TRBJ2-3	.	SVELGDRTDTQY
TRBV27	TRBJ2-3	few	ASGLAGMITDTQY
TRBV7-8	TRBJ1-5	many	ASSLTGAFSQPQH
TRBV3-1	TRBJ1-6	few	ASSHGTANSPLH
TRBV29-1	TRBJ1-6	few	SAGTGANSPLH
TRBV23-1	TRBJ1-2	few	ASSHEPRGSITYYGYT
TRBV7-9	TRBJ2-7	many	ASSSYRGRYEQY
TRBV11-2	TRBJ2-5	.	ASSLGNLMEETQY
TRBV21-1	TRBJ2-6	.	ASIDSGCLWANVLT
TRBV21-1	TRBJ2-4	.	ASSKAGGRAGTKNIQY
TRBV6-2/TRBV6-3	TRBJ1-2	few	ASTNINGYT
TRBV4-2	TRBJ2-3	few	ASSQVGSTDTQY
TRBV7-8	TRBJ2-1	.	ASSLQDLNEQF
TRBV3-1	TRBJ1-4	few	ASSQDTGRYNEKLF
TRBV20-1	TRBJ2-4	.	SARQGARDIQY
TRBV12-3/TRBV12-4	TRBJ2-3	few	ATSFTDTQY
TRBV2	TRBJ2-5	.	ASSTATGMEETQY
TRBV25-1	TRBJ2-5	few	ASSELIPTLGPLRQETQY
TRBV20-1	TRBJ2-7	.	SARERGGTKTYEQY
TRBV2	TRBJ1-1	.	ASRKTAPNTEAF
TRBV12-3/TRBV12-4	TRBJ1-6	many	ASSRQGANSPLH
TRBV12-3/TRBV12-4	TRBJ1-5	.	ASSPGPRNQPQH
TRBV7-6	TRBJ2-5	many	ASSSGQFQETQY
TRBV20-1	TRBJ2-3	.	SAQLATGADTQY
TRBV12-3/TRBV12-4	TRBJ1-2	few	ASSPIRLYGYT
TRBV24-1	TRBJ1-2	.	ATSDLSGYT
TRBV28	TRBJ2-3	.	ASRLGSTDTQY
TRBV29-1	TRBJ2-5	.	SVERNQETQY
TRBV7-9	TRBJ1-5	.	ASSSEADRNQPQH
TRBV18	TRBJ2-7	few	ASSPGTGTYEQY
TRBV10-3	TRBJ1-2	.	AISESRGQINNYGYT
TRBV20-1	TRBJ1-2	.	SASNGGLRGYT
TRBV7-2	TRBJ1-6	.	ASSDGGGARSPLH
TRBV30	TRBJ2-7	.	AWTLDSVSYEQY